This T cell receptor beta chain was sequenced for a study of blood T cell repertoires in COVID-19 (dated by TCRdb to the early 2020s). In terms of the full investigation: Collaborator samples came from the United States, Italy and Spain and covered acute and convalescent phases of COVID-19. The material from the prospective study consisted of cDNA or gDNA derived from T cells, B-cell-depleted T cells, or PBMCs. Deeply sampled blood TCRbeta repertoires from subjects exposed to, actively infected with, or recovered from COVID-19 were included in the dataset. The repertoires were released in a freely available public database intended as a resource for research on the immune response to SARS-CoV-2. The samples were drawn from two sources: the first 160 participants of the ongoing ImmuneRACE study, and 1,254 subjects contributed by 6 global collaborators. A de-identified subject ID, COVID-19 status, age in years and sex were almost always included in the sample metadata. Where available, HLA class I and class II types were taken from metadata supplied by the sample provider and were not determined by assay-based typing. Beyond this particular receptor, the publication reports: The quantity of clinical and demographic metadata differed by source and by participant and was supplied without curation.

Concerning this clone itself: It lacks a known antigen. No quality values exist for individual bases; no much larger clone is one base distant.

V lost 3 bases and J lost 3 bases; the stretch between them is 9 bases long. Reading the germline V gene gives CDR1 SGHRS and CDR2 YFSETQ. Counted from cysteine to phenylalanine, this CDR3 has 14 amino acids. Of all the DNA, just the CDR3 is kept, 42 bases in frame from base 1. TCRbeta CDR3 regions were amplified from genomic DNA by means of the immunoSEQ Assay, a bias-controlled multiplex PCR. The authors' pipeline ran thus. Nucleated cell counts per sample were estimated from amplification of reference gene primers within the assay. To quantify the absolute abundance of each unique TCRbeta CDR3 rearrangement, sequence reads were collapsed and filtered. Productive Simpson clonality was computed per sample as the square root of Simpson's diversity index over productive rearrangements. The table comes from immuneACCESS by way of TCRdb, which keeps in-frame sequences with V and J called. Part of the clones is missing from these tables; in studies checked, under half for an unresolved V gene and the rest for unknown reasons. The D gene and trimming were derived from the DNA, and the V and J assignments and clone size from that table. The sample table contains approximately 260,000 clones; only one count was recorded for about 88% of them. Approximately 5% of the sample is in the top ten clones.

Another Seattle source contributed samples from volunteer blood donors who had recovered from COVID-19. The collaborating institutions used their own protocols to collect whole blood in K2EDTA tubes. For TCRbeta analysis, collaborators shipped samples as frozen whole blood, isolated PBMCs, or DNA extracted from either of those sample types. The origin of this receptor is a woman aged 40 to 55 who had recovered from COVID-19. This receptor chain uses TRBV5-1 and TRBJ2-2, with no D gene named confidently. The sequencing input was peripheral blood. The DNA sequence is TGCGCCAGCAGCTCGACATTCGACACCGGGGAGCTGTTTTTT. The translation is CASSSTFDTGELFF.